Below, one TCR beta chain is given with its context. Its antigen remains unknown. The data were taken from a study of cytomegalovirus exposure and HLA in healthy donors. Study outcomes and limitations: Later analysis identified about 15,000 TCR beta sequences associated with HLA alleles, using a false discovery rate threshold of 0.05. In a later analysis, HLA-C alleles had the fewest associated TCRs, DRB1 alleles the most.

Germline assignment: CDR1 SNHLY and CDR2 FYNNEI. CDR3 length: 12 residues. This PCR relied on a set of 60 Vbeta primers and 13 Jbeta primers. Generated by immunoSEQ multiplex PCR, the TCRdb table keeps only in-frame clones and is missing some. The repertoire holds fewer than 120,000 clones, around 85% seen once, with roughly 6% in the top ten. The V and J genes are TRBV2 and TRBJ2-5, with D possibly matching TRBD1 (5 bases). Near its end, the DNA agrees better with TRBJ2-7, so the J call may be wrong. Sequences were obtained from PBMCs. This TCR derives from a man aged 25-45 years in good health and CMV-seropositive. CDR3 sequence (DNA): TGTGCCAGCAAGGACAACTCCTACGAGCAGTACTTC. Translating gives CASKDNSYEQYF.